This TCR beta chain was retrieved from a study of CXCR3-negative and CXCR3-positive naive CD8 T cells. Study outcomes and limitations: The TRB CDR3s that CXCR3-positive naive cells carried were more hydrophobic than those of CXCR3-negative naive cells.

About this clonotype: What it binds is not known.

UMI-tagged TRB cDNA libraries were built via 5' RACE. TCRdb reworked the 5' RACE reads into one entry per CDR3 protein, no DNA. Its table records 85,000 to 90,000 distinct CDR3 sequences. Sequencing used naive CXCR3+ CD8+ T cells from blood. Regarding subset: CD45RO-CCR7+CD27+CD95- naive CD8+ T cells expressing CXCR3 (TNR3+). The sequence was obtained from a human donor in good health. Some clones in this sample may be carry-over from other donors' samples.

CDR3 protein: CASSWGSRSYNSPLHF. The V gene is TRBV25-1, the J gene TRBJ1-6; TCRdb picks TRBD1, but there is no DNA to check that call. The CDR3 totals 16 residues. Germline CDR1 reads MGHDK; CDR2 reads SYGVNS.